This note documents a single T cell receptor (beta chain) sequence. In this sample, this clonotype turned up a few times. There is no known antigen for this receptor. No base qualities exist here, and no much larger clone lies one base off it. TCRdb lists the instrument as Illumina NovaSeq 6000. TCRalpha and TCRbeta cDNA libraries were built by 5'RACE with constant-segment primers, adding sample barcodes and unique molecular identifiers. RNA was extracted from every sample with Trizol reagent. The libraries were amplified in two PCR steps, and the second step added a second sample barcode and Illumina TruSeq adapters. Sequencing of the libraries was done on an Illumina NovaSeq, producing 2 x 150 bp paired-end reads. The published analysis was carried out like this. Demultiplexing of reads and collapsing into UMI-guided consensus sequences were performed with migec v1.2.7. With mixcr v2.1.11, UMI consensuses were aligned to TRA and TRB V and J templates and assembled into clonotypes. A clonotype was counted as expanded or contracted only if both edgeR and NoisET called the change significant, with noise models trained on biological replicates. For edgeR calls, a false discovery rate-adjusted p below 0.01 and a log2 fold-change threshold of 1 were applied. As an exploratory analysis of dynamics, max-normalized trajectories of the 1000 most abundant clonotypes were examined by PCA with hierarchical clustering. Each responding clone was given a CD4 or CD8 phenotype based on the CD4+ and CD8+ repertoires, which had been sequenced separately. The public reads were quality trimmed at Q25 with fastp and then assembled into clones with MiXCR by TCRdb, keeping productive beta chains. Identical CDR3 proteins give one entry, which carries the most common genes and DNA. In this record, the V and J calls reflect TCRdb's handling and not the investigators' own analysis. The sample includes roughly 550,000 distinct CDR3 sequences, with 20% observed a single time. The ten most abundant clones make up around 13% of the sample.

Ficoll-Paque density gradient centrifugation was used to isolate PBMCs. The sample is drawn from a study of T-cell memory formation after mild COVID-19 (dated by TCRdb to about 2021). Turning to the overall study: TCR sequence clusters from the two donors were found to be largely donor specific. In a couple of donors, T-cell clones that expanded and contracted after mild COVID-19 were tracked by sequencing TCRalpha and TCRbeta repertoires over time. Two young, previously healthy adult volunteers, one female and one male, were included in the cohort.

What the work shows at the level of the full study, not this receptor alone: Whether the second-wave clones peaking on day 37 were SARS-CoV-2 specific was not confirmed. Clones that contracted from day 15 to 85 showed balanced CD4/CD8 phenotypes, whereas a second wave of clones that expanded from day 15 to 37 leaned towards CD4+. Some responding clones were detected in pre-infection memory, suggesting pre-existing cross-reactive memory T cells joined the SARS-CoV-2 response. Contracting CD4+ clones were found mainly in CM and EM memory subsets, while CD8+ clones were enriched in EMRA. Only a couple of mild cases were covered in the study, and larger cohorts including severe cases with pre-infection samples were considered necessary.

This sequence originates from an adult woman who had mild COVID-19 (a few samples of this study predate the infection). The sample titles of this study are shuffled in the database, so cell type and time point are left out; the donor was told from shared clones. Sequences were obtained from PBMCs or a T cell subset sorted from them (not recorded which).

The bases read TGTGCCAGCAGCTTGGGCAGGCTGCCCGGTGAGCAGTTCTTC. Its translation is CASSLGRLPGEQFF. Rearrangement joined TRBV5-8 to TRBJ2-1; the D gene cannot be resolved reliably. V lost 0 bases and J lost 9 bases; the stretch between them is 13 bases long. The CDR3, cysteine through phenylalanine, is 14 amino acids long. Only the CDR3 DNA stays, 42 bases, in frame from base 1. Looking up the germline V gene yields CDR1 SGHTS and CDR2 YDEGEE.